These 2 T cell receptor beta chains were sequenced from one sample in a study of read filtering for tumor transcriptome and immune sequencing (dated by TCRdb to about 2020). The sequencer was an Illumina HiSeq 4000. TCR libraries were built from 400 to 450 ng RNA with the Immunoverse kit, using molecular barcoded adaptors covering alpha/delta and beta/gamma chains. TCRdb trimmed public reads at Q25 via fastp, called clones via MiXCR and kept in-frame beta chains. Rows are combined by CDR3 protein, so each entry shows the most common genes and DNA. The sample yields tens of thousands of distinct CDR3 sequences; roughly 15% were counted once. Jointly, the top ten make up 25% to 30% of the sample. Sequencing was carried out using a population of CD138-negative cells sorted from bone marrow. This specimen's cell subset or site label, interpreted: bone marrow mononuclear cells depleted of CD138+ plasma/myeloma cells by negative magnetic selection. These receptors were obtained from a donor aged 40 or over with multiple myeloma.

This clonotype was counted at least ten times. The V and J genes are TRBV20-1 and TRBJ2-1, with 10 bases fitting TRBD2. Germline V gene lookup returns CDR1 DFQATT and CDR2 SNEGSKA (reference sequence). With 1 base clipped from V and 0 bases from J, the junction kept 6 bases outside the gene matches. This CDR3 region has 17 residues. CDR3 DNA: TGCAGTGCTAGAGGAATCCTAGCGGGAGTCTCCTACAATGAGCAGTTCTTC. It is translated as CSARGILAGVSYNEQFF.

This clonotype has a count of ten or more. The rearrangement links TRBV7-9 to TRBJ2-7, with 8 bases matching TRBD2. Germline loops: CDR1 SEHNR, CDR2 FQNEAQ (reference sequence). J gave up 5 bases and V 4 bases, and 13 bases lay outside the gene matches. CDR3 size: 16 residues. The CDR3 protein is CASSSYRAVGGDEQYF. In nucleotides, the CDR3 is TGTGCCAGCAGCTCTTATCGGGCAGTCGGGGGGGACGAGCAGTACTTC.